This TCR beta chain was obtained from a study of cytomegalovirus exposure and HLA in healthy donors. This clone was seen more than once but under ten times. Sequencing was performed with immunoSEQ multiplex PCR; in TCRdb, only in-frame clones are kept and a portion is missing. The repertoire holds 150,000 to 200,000 clones, with about 85% as singletons. The CDR3 has 13 amino acids. Germline V gene data show CDR1 as SGHAT and CDR2 as FQNNGV. With 10 bases clipped from V and 4 bases from J, the junction kept 4 bases outside the gene matches. The receptor comes from a man aged 25-45 years in good health and CMV-seropositive. The sequenced sample was PBMCs. V is TRBV11-2 and J is TRBJ2-2, with 9 bases identical to TRBD1. The CDR3 region has the DNA TGTGCCATCGGGACAGGGAGCACCGGGGAGCTGTTTTTT. Encoded protein: CAIGTGSTGELFF.